This T cell receptor beta chain was obtained from a study of T cells in Graves' hyperthyroidism and ophthalmopathy. The germline V gene encodes CDR1 SGHRS and CDR2 YFSETQ. There are 17 residues in the CDR3. With 2 bases clipped from V and 3 bases from J, the junction kept 7 bases outside the gene matches. It was RNA transcripts that yielded the amplified TCR beta CDR3 regions. Carried out on the TCR CDR3, a first-round RT-PCR used the HTBI primer set. In TCRdb, the multiplex PCR reads were re-called with MiXCR into one record per CDR3 protein. The sample lists around 280,000 distinct CDR3 sequences; around 13% were seen once. This clonotype was counted many times.

This sequence originates from a woman between 40 and 50 years old with Graves' hyperthyroidism. The sequencing sample was made of blood. The J gene is TRBJ2-1, the V gene TRBV5-1, with 11 bases identical to TRBD2. CDR3: CASSLIGTSGGYNEQFF. The CDR3 DNA reads as TGCGCCAGCAGCTTAATTGGCACTAGCGGGGGCTACAATGAGCAGTTCTTC.